A selection of T cell receptor beta chains follows, all from one sample in a study of blood T cell repertoires in COVID-19. Generated by immunoSEQ multiplex PCR, the TCRdb table keeps only in-frame clones and is missing some. The sample contains around 200,000 clones, 86% of which appear only once. The sequenced material came from PBMCs or T cells enriched from blood (not recorded which). These receptors were taken from a man in his forties with acute COVID-19. The CDR3 runs from the conserved cysteine through the conserved F or W. D genes are given only for firm matches. Size is stated for part of the rows, as once, few or many counts, or as a class when the clone is expanded.

length | J | V | D | size | DNA | CDR3
18 | TRBJ2-1 | TRBV11-3 | TRBD2 | NA | TGTGCCAGCAGCTCACAAGGACTAGCGGGAGGGCCCCCAAATGAGCAGTTCTTC | CASSSQGLAGGPPNEQFF
13 | TRBJ1-4 | TRBV18 | NA | few | TGTGCCAGCTCGGTCGACATTAATGAAAAACTGTTTTTT | CASSVDINEKLFF
17 | TRBJ1-4 | TRBV28 | TRBD1 | NA | TGTGCCAGCAGTTCCACCACAGGGGGGCGGAACAATGAAAAACTGTTTTTT | CASSSTTGGRNNEKLFF
15 | TRBJ2-1 | TRBV11-2 | TRBD2 | few | TGTGCCAGCAGCACCCTAGCGGGAGTGGGGAATGAGCAGTTCTTC | CASSTLAGVGNEQFF
16 | TRBJ1-2 | TRBV9 | NA | once | TGTGCCAGCAGCGTAGCTACGGGGGGGACAAGCTATGGCTACACCTTC | CASSVATGGTSYGYTF
13 | TRBJ1-2 | TRBV7-3 | TRBD1 | NA | TGTGCCAGCAGCCCAGGGGGCGACGGTGGCTACACCTTC | CASSPGGDGGYTF
12 | TRBJ2-7 | TRBV2 | NA | few | TGTGCCAGCAGTCACACTAGGTCCGAGCAGTACTTC | CASSHTRSEQYF
13 | TRBJ2-5 | TRBV10-3 | NA | NA | TGTGCCATATGGTCGGGGTACCAAGAGACCCAGTACTTC | CAIWSGYQETQYF
14 | TRBJ1-1 | TRBV29-1 | TRBD1 | NA | TGCAGCGTTTATGCCGGGACAGGGGACACTGAAGCTTTCTTT | CSVYAGTGDTEAFF
16 | TRBJ2-1 | TRBV9 | TRBD2 | NA | TGTGCCAGCAGGAAACCTAGCGGAGGCTCCTACAATGAGCAGTTCTTC | CASRKPSGGSYNEQFF
14 | TRBJ2-7 | TRBV6-6 | NA | NA | TGTGCCATCCAACAGGGAACAGACTCCTACGAGCAGTACTTC | CAIQQGTDSYEQYF
15 | TRBJ1-1 | TRBV25-1 | TRBD1 | NA | TGTGCCAGCAGTGCGGGACAGGGGGCTTTCGCTGAAGCTTTCTTT | CASSAGQGAFAEAFF
12 | TRBJ1-1 | TRBV27 | NA | NA | TGTGCCAGCAGTAACACCGGGACAGAAGCTTTCTTT | CASSNTGTEAFF
16 | TRBJ2-1 | TRBV5-6 | TRBD2 | NA | TGTGCCAGCAGCTTGTTCCAGCGGGAGGTCCACAATGAGCAGTTCTTC | CASSLFQREVHNEQFF
15 | TRBJ2-7 | TRBV28 | TRBD2 | NA | TGTGCCAGCAGCCATCTAGCGGGAGCCGGGTACGAGCAGTACTTC | CASSHLAGAGYEQYF
15 | TRBJ2-5 | TRBV19 | NA | NA | TGTGCCACCAATAACCCCTCAGAATACCAAGAGACCCAGTACTTC | CATNNPSEYQETQYF
14 | TRBJ2-2 | TRBV30 | NA | NA | TGTGCCTGGAGTGTACGTGTCGGTACCGGGGAGCTGTTTTTT | CAWSVRVGTGELFF
14 | TRBJ1-6 | TRBV5-5 | TRBD1 | NA | TGTGCCAGCAGTTCCGGGACAGCCGGGTCACCCCTCCACTTT | CASSSGTAGSPLHF
16 | TRBJ2-1 | TRBV7-2 | TRBD2 | NA | TGTGCCAGCAGCTTGCTAGCGGGAAGTTTTTTAAATGAGCAGTTCTTC | CASSLLAGSFLNEQFF
17 | TRBJ2-1 | TRBV27 | TRBD1 | NA | TGTGCCAGCAGACCCGACAGGGAACCCAGCTCCTACAATGAGCAGTTCTTC | CASRPDREPSSYNEQFF
14 | TRBJ2-7 | TRBV19 | NA | NA | TGTGCCAGTAGTTCCACGTCGACAGGTACCGAGCAGTACTTC | CASSSTSTGTEQYF
13 | TRBJ1-1 | TRBV27 | TRBD1 | NA | TGTGCCAGCGGACAGGGGGGGAACACTGAAGCTTTCTTT | CASGQGGNTEAFF
15 | TRBJ1-5 | TRBV28 | NA | NA | TGTGCCAGCAGTTTATGGGATAGGGGGGGTCAGCCCCAGCATTTT | CASSLWDRGGQPQHF
14 | TRBJ1-5 | TRBV2 | NA | NA | TGTGCCAGCAGTGCGGAGGCCGCCAATCAGCCCCAGCATTTT | CASSAEAANQPQHF
16 | TRBJ2-4 | TRBV6-5 | NA | NA | TGTGCCAGCAGTTACTCGTGGCTTAGGGGGGGTGGCATTCAGTACTTC | CASSYSWLRGGGIQYF
15 | TRBJ1-4 | TRBV5-5 | TRBD1 | NA | TGTGCCAGCAGCTGGGGACAGGGGGGGAATGAAAAACTGTTTTTT | CASSWGQGGNEKLFF
15 | TRBJ2-7 | TRBV27 | TRBD2 | NA | TGTGCCAGCAGTTTAGGTCTAGCGGGCTCCTACGAGCAGTACTTC | CASSLGLAGSYEQYF
16 | TRBJ1-4 | TRBV6-5 | NA | NA | TGTGCCAGCAGTTTAAGAGGTGGTTTTGGTAATGAAAAACTGTTTTTT | CASSLRGGFGNEKLFF
14 | TRBJ2-2 | TRBV28 | NA | once | TGTGCCAGCAGGACCGACTCGAACACCGGGGAGCTGTTTTTT | CASRTDSNTGELFF
15 | TRBJ1-4 | TRBV28 | NA | NA | TGTGCCAGCAGATTTACAGGGTCTAGGGGTGAAAAACTGTTTTTT | CASRFTGSRGEKLFF
13 | TRBJ1-1 | TRBV10-3 | NA | few | TGTGCCATCAGTGGACAGTTGAACACTGAAGCTTTCTTT | CAISGQLNTEAFF
18 | TRBJ2-2 | TRBV30 | TRBD2 | NA | TGTGCCTGGAAATCGGTGCTAGCGGGAGGGAACCTGGACGGGGAGCTGTTTTTT | CAWKSVLAGGNLDGELFF
14 | TRBJ2-7 | TRBV3-1/TRBV3-2 | NA | NA | TGTGCCAGCAGCCAGAAAAGGGAGAGGTACGAGCAGTACTTC | CASSQKRERYEQYF
15 | TRBJ2-5 | TRBV4-1 | NA | NA | TGCGCCAGCAGCCAAGTATGGACTAACCAAGAGACCCAGTACTTC | CASSQVWTNQETQYF
15 | TRBJ2-5 | TRBV2 | NA | NA | TGTGCCAGCAGTGAACTGGCCGCAGGCGTGGAGACCCAGTACTTC | CASSELAAGVETQYF
15 | TRBJ2-2 | TRBV15 | TRBD2 | NA | TGTGCCACCAGCAGAGCAATAAGCGGGAGCGGGGAGCTGTTTTTT | CATSRAISGSGELFF
15 | TRBJ2-3 | TRBV20-1 | TRBD1 | NA | TGCAGTGCTAGTCGGGACCGGGACAGAACAGATACGCAGTATTTT | CSASRDRDRTDTQYF
14 | TRBJ1-6 | TRBV27 | NA | NA | TGTGCCAGCAGTCTGAGAAGTTATAATTCACCCCTCCACTTT | CASSLRSYNSPLHF
16 | TRBJ2-2 | TRBV3-1/TRBV3-2 | TRBD2 | once | TGTGCCAGCAGCCAACTAGCGGGAGCGGTCACCGGGGAGCTGTTTTTT | CASSQLAGAVTGELFF
15 | TRBJ1-1 | TRBV28 | TRBD1 | NA | TGTGCCAGCAGACCAACAGGACAGGGGAACACTGAAGCTTTCTTT | CASRPTGQGNTEAFF
11 | TRBJ1-5 | TRBV6-5 | NA | NA | TGTGCCAGCGGCTTCAATCAGCCCCAGCATTTT | CASGFNQPQHF
16 | TRBJ2-1 | TRBV24-1 | TRBD2 | once | TGTGCCACCAGTGACCCCGGGACTAGCGGGAGGGATGAGCAGTTCTTC | CATSDPGTSGRDEQFF
14 | TRBJ2-1 | TRBV27 | TRBD2 | NA | TGTGCCAGCAGTTCCGGGACTAGCGGGAGGAGGGAGTTCTTC | CASSSGTSGRREFF
16 | TRBJ1-5 | TRBV5-6 | NA | once | TGTGCCAGCAGCTTAGGGCCTCCGGCGGGTAATCAGCCCCAGCATTTT | CASSLGPPAGNQPQHF
15 | TRBJ2-2 | TRBV7-9 | NA | once | TGTGCCAGCAGCTTAGTATCAGGGCAAACCGGGGAGCTGTTTTTT | CASSLVSGQTGELFF
19 | TRBJ2-1 | TRBV27 | TRBD2 | NA | TGTGCCAGCAGTTTAAACCCCCCCCAGCGGGAGCTCGTCTACAATGAGCAGTTCTTC | CASSLNPPQRELVYNEQFF
16 | TRBJ2-2 | TRBV4-2 | TRBD2 | NA | TGTGCCAGCAGCCAGGCCGGGACTAGCGCCACCGGGGAGCTGTTTTTT | CASSQAGTSATGELFF
13 | TRBJ2-7 | TRBV5-1 | NA | NA | TGCGCCAGCAGTTATCCGGGATCCTACGAGCAGTACTTC | CASSYPGSYEQYF
21 | TRBJ1-1 | TRBV10-3 | TRBD1 | NA | TGTGCCATCAAGTCGCGCAGGGGTGGGGTGGCCCCGGGACAGCCGAACACTGAAGCTTTCTTT | CAIKSRRGGVAPGQPNTEAFF
15 | TRBJ1-2 | TRBV7-2 | TRBD1 | few | TGTGCCAGCAGCTTAGCGAGGGGGCGTGTTGATGGCTACACCTTC | CASSLARGRVDGYTF
17 | TRBJ1-4 | TRBV10-1 | NA | NA | TGCGCCAGCAGTGAGTCGAGCGACAGGATCACTAATGAAAAACTGTTTTTT | CASSESSDRITNEKLFF
16 | TRBJ1-2 | TRBV28 | NA | NA | TGTGCCAGCAGTGGGGTGGGCGGTAGGGGAAACTATGGCTACACCTTC | CASSGVGGRGNYGYTF
14 | TRBJ1-4 | TRBV30 | NA | few | TGTGCCTGGAGTGTACCCCTTGACACGGCAAAACTGTTTTTT | CAWSVPLDTAKLFF
13 | TRBJ2-7 | TRBV11-2 | NA | NA | TGTGCCAGCAGCTTAGGGCATTTCTACGAGCAGTACTTC | CASSLGHFYEQYF
16 | TRBJ2-2 | TRBV5-1 | NA | NA | TGCGCCAGCAGCTTGACAGGCGACATTAACACCGGGGAGCTGTTTTTT | CASSLTGDINTGELFF